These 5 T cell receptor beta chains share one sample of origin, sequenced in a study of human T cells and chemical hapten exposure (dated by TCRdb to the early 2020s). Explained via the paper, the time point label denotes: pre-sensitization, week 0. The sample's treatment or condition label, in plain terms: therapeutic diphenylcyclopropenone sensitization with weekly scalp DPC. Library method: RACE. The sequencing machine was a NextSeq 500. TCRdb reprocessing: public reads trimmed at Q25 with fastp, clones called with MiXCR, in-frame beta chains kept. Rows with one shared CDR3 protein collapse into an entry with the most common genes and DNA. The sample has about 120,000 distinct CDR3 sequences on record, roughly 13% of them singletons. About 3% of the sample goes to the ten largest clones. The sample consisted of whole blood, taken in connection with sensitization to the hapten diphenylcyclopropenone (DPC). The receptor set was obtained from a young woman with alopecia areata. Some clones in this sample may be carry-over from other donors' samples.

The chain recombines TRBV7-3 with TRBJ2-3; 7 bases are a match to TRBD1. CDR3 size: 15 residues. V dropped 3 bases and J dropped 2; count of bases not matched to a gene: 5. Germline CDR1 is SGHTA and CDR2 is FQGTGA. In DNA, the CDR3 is TGTGCCAGCAGCTTCACAGGGGTCCTCACAGATACGCAGTATTTT. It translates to CASSFTGVLTDTQYF.

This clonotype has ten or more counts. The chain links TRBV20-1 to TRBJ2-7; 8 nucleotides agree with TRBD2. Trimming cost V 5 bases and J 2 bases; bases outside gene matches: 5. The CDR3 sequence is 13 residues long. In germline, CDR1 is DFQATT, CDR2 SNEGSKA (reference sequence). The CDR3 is CSAHGGETYEQYF. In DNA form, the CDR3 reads TGCAGTGCTCACGGGGGGGAAACCTACGAGCAGTACTTC.

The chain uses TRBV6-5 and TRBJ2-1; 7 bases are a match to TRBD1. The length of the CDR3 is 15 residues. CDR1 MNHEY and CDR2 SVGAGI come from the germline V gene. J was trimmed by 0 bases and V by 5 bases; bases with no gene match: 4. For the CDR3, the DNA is TGTGCCAGCAGTGCGGACAGGAGCTCCTACAATGAGCAGTTCTTC. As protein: CASSADRSSYNEQFF.

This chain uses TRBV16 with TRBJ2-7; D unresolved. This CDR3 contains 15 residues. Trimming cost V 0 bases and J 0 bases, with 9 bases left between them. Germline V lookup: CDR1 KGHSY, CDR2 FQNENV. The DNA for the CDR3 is TGTGCCAGCAGCCAATCGGGCCGCCCCTCCTACGAGCAGTACTTC. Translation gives CASSQSGRPSYEQYF. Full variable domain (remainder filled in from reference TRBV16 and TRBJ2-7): GEEVAQTPKHLVRGEGQKAKLYCAPIKGHSYVFWYQQVLKNEFKFLISFQNENVFDETGMPKERFSAKCLPNSPCSLEIQATKLEDSAVYFCASSQSGRPSYEQYFGPGTRLTVT.

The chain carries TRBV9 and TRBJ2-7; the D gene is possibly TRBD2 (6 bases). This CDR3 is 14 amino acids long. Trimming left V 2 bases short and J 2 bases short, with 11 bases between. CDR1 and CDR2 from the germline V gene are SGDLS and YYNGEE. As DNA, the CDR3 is TGTGCCAGCAGCGTGAAACCGGGGGCCTACGAGCAGTACTTC. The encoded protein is CASSVKPGAYEQYF.